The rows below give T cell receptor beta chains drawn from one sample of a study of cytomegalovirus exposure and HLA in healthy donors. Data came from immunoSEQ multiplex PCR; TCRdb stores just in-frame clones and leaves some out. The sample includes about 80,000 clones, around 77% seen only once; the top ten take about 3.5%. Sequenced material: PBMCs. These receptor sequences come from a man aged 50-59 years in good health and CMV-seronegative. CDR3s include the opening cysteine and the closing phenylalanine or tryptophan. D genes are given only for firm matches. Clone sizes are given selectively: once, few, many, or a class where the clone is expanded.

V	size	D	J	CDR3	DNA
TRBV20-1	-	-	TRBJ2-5	CSGWQETQYF	TGCAGCGGGTGGCAAGAGACCCAGTACTTC
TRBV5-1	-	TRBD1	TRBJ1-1	CASTGPGTATEAFF	TGCGCCAGCACCGGGCCCGGGACAGCAACCGAAGCTTTCTTT
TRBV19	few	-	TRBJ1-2	CASSYRTVATDGYTF	TGTGCCAGTAGTTACAGGACAGTTGCTACCGATGGCTACACCTTC
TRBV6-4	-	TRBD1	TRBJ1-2	CASKTGATSRGYTF	TGTGCCAGCAAAACAGGGGCAACCTCTCGTGGCTACACCTTC
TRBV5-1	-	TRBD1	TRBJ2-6	CASSLTGGHGANVLTF	TGCGCCAGCAGCCTGACAGGGGGCCATGGGGCCAACGTCCTGACTTTC
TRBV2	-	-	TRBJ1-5	CASSNSPNQPQHF	TGTGCCAGCAGTAATAGCCCGAATCAGCCCCAGCATTTT
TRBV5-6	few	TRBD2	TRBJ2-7	CASSLAGAGRGEQYF	TGTGCCAGCAGCTTGGCCGGAGCAGGGAGGGGAGAGCAGTACTTC
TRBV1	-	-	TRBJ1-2	CTSSQALGQRDRANYGYTF	TGCACCAGCAGCCAGGCTTTAGGACAGAGGGACCGAGCTAACTATGGCTACACCTTC
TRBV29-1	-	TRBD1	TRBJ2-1	CSGITGDNEQFF	TGCAGCGGGATAACAGGGGACAATGAGCAGTTCTTC
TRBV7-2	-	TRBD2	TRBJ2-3	CASSLGLHSGATDTQYF	TGTGCCAGCAGCTTAGGGCTGCATAGCGGGGCCACAGATACGCAGTATTTT
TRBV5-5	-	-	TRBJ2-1	CASSGELAGEQFF	TGTGCCAGCAGCGGGGAGCTAGCAGGTGAGCAGTTCTTC
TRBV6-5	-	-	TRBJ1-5	CASSYDRRKPQHF	TGTGCCAGCAGTTATGACAGGAGGAAGCCCCAGCATTTT
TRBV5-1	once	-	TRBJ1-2	CASSLDGGVYGYTF	TGCGCCAGCAGCCTGGACGGGGGAGTCTATGGCTACACCTTC
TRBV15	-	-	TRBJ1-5	CATSRGSDPGGYQPQHF	TGTGCCACCAGCAGAGGTTCTGACCCGGGCGGGTATCAGCCCCAGCATTTT
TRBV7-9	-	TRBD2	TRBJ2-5	CSSWGGVQETQYF	TGTTCCAGTTGGGGGGGGGTCCAAGAGACCCAGTACTTC